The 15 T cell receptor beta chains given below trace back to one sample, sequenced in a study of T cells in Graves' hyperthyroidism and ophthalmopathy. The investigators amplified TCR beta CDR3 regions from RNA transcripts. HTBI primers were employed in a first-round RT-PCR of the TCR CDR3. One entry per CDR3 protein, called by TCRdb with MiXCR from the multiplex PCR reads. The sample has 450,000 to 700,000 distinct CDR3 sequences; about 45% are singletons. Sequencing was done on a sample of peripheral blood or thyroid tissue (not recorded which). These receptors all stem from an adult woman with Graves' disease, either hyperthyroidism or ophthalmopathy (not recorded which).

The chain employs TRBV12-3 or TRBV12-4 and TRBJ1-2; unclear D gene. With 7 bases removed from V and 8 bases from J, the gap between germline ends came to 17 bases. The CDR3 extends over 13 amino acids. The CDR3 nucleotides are TGTGCCAGCATCGGTCTAGCGAGGGAAGGCTACACCTTC. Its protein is CASIGLAREGYTF.

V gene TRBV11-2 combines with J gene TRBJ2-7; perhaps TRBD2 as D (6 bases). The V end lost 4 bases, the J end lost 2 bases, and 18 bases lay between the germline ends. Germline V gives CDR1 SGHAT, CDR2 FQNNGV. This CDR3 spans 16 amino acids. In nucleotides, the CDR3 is TGTGCCAGCAGCTCCTCCCCCGGCGGGACCCCCTACGAGCAGTACTTC. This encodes CASSSSPGGTPYEQYF.

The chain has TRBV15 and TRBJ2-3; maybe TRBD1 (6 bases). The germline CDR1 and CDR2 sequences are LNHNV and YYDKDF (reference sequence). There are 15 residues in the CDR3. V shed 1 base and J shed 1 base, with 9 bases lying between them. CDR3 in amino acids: CATSRGQAGTDTQYF. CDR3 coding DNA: TGTGCCACCAGCAGAGGACAGGCGGGCACAGATACGCAGTATTTT.

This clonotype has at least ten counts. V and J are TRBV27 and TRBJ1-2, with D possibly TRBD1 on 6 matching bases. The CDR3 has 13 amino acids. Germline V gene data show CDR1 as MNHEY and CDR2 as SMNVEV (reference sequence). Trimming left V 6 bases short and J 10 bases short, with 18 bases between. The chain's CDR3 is CASSRMGGRDYTF. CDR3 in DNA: TGTGCCAGCAGCCGTATGGGGGGCCGGGACTACACCTTC.

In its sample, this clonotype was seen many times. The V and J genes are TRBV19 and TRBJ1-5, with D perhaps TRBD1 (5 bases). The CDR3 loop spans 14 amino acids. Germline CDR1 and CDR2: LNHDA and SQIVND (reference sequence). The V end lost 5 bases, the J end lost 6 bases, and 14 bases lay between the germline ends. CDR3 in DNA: TGTGCCAGTAGTCCCCAGGGAAGTACTCAGCCCCAGCATTTT. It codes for CASSPQGSTQPQHF.

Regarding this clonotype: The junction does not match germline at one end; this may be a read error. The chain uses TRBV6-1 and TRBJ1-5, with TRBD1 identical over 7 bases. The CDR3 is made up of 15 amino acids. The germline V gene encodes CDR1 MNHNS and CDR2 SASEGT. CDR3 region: CASRGQSKSIQPQHF. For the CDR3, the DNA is TGTGCCAGCAGGGGACAGTCAAAAAGCATTCAGCCTCAGCATTTT.

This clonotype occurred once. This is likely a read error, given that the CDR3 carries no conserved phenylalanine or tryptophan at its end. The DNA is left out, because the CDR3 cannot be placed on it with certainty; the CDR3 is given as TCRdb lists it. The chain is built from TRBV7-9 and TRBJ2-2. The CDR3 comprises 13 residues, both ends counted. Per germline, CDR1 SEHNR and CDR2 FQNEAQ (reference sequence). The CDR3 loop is CASSPTNTGELVL.

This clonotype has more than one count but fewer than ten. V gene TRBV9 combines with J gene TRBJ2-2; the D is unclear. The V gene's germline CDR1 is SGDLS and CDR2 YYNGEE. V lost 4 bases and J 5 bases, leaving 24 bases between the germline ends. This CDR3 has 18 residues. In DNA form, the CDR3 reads TGTGCCAGCAGCCAAGGTCAAGCACCGGGCCCTGGTACCGGGGAGCTGTTTTTT. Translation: CASSQGQAPGPGTGELFF.

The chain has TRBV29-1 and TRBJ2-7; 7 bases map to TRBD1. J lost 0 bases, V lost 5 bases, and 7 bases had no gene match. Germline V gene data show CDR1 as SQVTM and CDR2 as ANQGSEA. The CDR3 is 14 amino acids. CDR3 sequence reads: CSVTPTGNSYEQYF. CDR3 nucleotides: TGCAGCGTTACCCCGACAGGGAACTCCTACGAGCAGTACTTC.

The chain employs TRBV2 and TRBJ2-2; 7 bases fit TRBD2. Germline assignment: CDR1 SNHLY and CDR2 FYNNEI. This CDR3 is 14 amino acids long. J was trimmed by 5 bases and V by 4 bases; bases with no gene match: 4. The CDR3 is CASSGSGKTGELFF. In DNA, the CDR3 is TGTGCCAGCAGTGGGAGCGGGAAAACCGGGGAGCTGTTTTTT.

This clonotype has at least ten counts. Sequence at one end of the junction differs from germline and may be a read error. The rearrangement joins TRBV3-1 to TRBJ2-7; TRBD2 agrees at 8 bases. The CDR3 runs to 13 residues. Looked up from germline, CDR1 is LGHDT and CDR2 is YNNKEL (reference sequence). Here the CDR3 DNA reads TGTGCCAGCAGCCAACAGGTGGCTAGCGGGCTATTATTC. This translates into CASSQQVASGLLF.

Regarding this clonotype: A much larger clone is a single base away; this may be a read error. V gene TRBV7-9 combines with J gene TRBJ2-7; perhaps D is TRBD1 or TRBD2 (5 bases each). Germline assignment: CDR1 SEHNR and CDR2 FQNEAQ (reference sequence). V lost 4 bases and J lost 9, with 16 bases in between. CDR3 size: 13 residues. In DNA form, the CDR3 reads TGTGCCAGCAGCTCCCCCGGGACGAACGTGCAGTACTTC. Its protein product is CASSSPGTNVQYF. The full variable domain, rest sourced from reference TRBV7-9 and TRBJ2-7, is DTGVSQNPRHKITKRGQNVTFRCDPISEHNRLYWYRQTLGQGPEFLTYFQNEAQLEKSRLLSDRFSAERPKGSFSTLEIQRTEQGDSAMYLCASSSPGTNVQYFGPGTRLTVT.

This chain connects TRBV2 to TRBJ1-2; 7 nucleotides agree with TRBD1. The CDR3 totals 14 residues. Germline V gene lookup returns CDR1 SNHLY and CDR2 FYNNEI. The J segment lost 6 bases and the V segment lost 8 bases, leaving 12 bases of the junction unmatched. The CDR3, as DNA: TGTGCCAGCCTCCGGACAGGCGGATGGGATGGCTACACCTTC. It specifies CASLRTGGWDGYTF. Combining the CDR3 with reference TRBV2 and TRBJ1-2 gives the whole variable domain EPEVTQTPSHQVTQMGQEVILRCVPISNHLYFYWYRQILGQKVEFLVSFYNNEISEKSEIFDDQFSVERPDGSNFTLKIRSTKLEDSAMYFCASLRTGGWDGYTFGSGTRLTVV.

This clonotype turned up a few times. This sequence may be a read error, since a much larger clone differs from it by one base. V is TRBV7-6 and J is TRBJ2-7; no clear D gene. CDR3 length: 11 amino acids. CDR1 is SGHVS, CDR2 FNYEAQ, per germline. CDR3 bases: TGTGCCAGCAGCTCGATGGACGAGCGGTACTTC. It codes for CASSSMDERYF. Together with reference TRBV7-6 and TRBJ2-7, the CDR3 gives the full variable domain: GAGVSQSPRYKVTKRGQDVALRCDPISGHVSLYWYRQALGQGPEFLTYFNYEAQQDKSGLPNDRFSAERPEGSISTLTIQRTEQRDSAMYRCASSSMDERYFGPGTRLTVT.

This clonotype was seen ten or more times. In DNA form, the CDR3 reads TGCGCCAGCAGCCTAGGACAAGAAGCTTTCTTT. As protein: CASSLGQEAFF. V and J are TRBV5-1 and TRBJ1-1; a possible D gene is TRBD1 (5 bases). Germline V gene sequence: CDR1 SGHRS, CDR2 YFSETQ. CDR3 length equals 11 residues. Trimming removed 4 bases at V and 8 bases at J, with 9 bases between.